Listed below are T cell receptor beta chains from one sample, sequenced in a study of shared clonotypes between healthy human individuals. Clones were sequenced by immunoSEQ multiplex PCR, and TCRdb holds only the in-frame ones, with some missing. The repertoire includes about 680,000 clones, about 90% of them detected once, and approximately 24% sits in the top ten. The sequenced material came from naive CD8+ T cells sorted from blood. The origin of the receptors is a man younger than 45 in good health. Both conserved end residues are part of each CDR3. The order of the fields is J gene, V gene, D gene, clone size, CDR3 DNA, CDR3 protein. D genes are given only for firm matches. Part of the rows lack a size; the others show once, few, many or a class for expanded clones.

J gene: TRBJ2-7; V gene: TRBV7-9; D gene: -; clone size: -; CDR3 DNA: TGTGCCAGCAGCTTAGTGGGACCAGACAGGCGCAAGTACGAGCAGTACTTC; CDR3 protein: CASSLVGPDRRKYEQYF
J gene: TRBJ2-1; V gene: TRBV27; D gene: TRBD2; clone size: -; CDR3 DNA: TGTGCCAGCAGCCAATCCACGGCGGGAGTACCCCACAATGAGCAGTTCTTC; CDR3 protein: CASSQSTAGVPHNEQFF
J gene: TRBJ2-1; V gene: TRBV5-5; D gene: -; clone size: once; CDR3 DNA: TGTGCCAGCAGCTTGGCCGGAAACAATGAGCAGTTCTTC; CDR3 protein: CASSLAGNNEQFF
J gene: TRBJ2-1; V gene: TRBV7-6; D gene: -; clone size: -; CDR3 DNA: TGTGCCAGCAGCTTAGCGCAACTAGCCAATGAGCAGTTCTTC; CDR3 protein: CASSLAQLANEQFF
J gene: TRBJ2-5; V gene: TRBV14; D gene: TRBD2; clone size: -; CDR3 DNA: TGTCTTACGTCGGGCCTAGCGGGAGTCCAAGAGACCCAGTACTTC; CDR3 protein: CLTSGLAGVQETQYF
J gene: TRBJ2-1; V gene: TRBV28; D gene: -; clone size: -; CDR3 DNA: TGTGCCAGCAGAGGAGCCCCGGACTATCGTGAGCAGTTCTTC; CDR3 protein: CASRGAPDYREQFF
J gene: TRBJ1-1; V gene: TRBV5-1; D gene: TRBD1; clone size: -; CDR3 DNA: TGCGCCAGCAGCTTCCGGACAGGGGGGGATGAAGCTTTCTTT; CDR3 protein: CASSFRTGGDEAFF
J gene: TRBJ2-6; V gene: TRBV9; D gene: -; clone size: -; CDR3 DNA: TGTGCCAGCACAAGGACTGGCTCTGGGGCCAACGTCCTGACTTTC; CDR3 protein: CASTRTGSGANVLTF
J gene: TRBJ1-2; V gene: TRBV7-8; D gene: TRBD1; clone size: few; CDR3 DNA: TGTGCCAGCAGCCTTCGGAACAGGGGATATGGCTACACCTTC; CDR3 protein: CASSLRNRGYGYTF
J gene: TRBJ2-7; V gene: TRBV7-9; D gene: -; clone size: -; CDR3 DNA: TGTGCCAGCAGCTTGGGCCAGGGACTCTACGAGCAGTACTTC; CDR3 protein: CASSLGQGLYEQYF
J gene: TRBJ1-2; V gene: TRBV7-6; D gene: TRBD1; clone size: -; CDR3 DNA: TGTGCCAGCAGCCAGGGGGGAGACTTACTCTATGGCTACACCTTC; CDR3 protein: CASSQGGDLLYGYTF
J gene: TRBJ2-1; V gene: TRBV4-3; D gene: TRBD2; clone size: -; CDR3 DNA: TGCGCCAGCAGCCAAGATCGGGCGGGAGCCTACAATGAGCAGTTCTTC; CDR3 protein: CASSQDRAGAYNEQFF
J gene: TRBJ2-3; V gene: TRBV4-2; D gene: TRBD2; clone size: -; CDR3 DNA: TGTGCCAGCAGCCAGTACGAATTTAAACTAGCGGGAGGGGATACGCAGTATTTT; CDR3 protein: CASSQYEFKLAGGDTQYF
J gene: TRBJ2-1; V gene: TRBV11-2; D gene: -; clone size: once; CDR3 DNA: TGTGCCAGCAGTCACAAACTCCCTGTTTACACCTCCTACAATGAGCAGTTCTTC; CDR3 protein: CASSHKLPVYTSYNEQFF
J gene: TRBJ2-2; V gene: TRBV6-6; D gene: TRBD2; clone size: -; CDR3 DNA: TGTGCCAGTCGGACTAGCGGGGTCACCGGGGAGCTGTTTTTT; CDR3 protein: CASRTSGVTGELFF
J gene: TRBJ2-3; V gene: TRBV7-2; D gene: -; clone size: -; CDR3 DNA: TGTGCCAGCACCCGGGCCCCAGATACGCAGTATTTT; CDR3 protein: CASTRAPDTQYF
J gene: TRBJ1-3; V gene: TRBV6-5; D gene: -; clone size: -; CDR3 DNA: TGTGCCAGCAGTTACTCAGCTGGAAACACCATATATTTT; CDR3 protein: CASSYSAGNTIYF
J gene: TRBJ2-7; V gene: TRBV7-6; D gene: -; clone size: -; CDR3 DNA: TGTGCCAGCAGAGATAGCGGTCGCGAGCAGTACTTC; CDR3 protein: CASRDSGREQYF
J gene: TRBJ2-1; V gene: TRBV7-8; D gene: TRBD1; clone size: -; CDR3 DNA: TGTGCCAGCAGCTTAGAGGTCGGGGACAGGGAGGGGGAAGAGCAGTTCTTC; CDR3 protein: CASSLEVGDREGEEQFF
J gene: TRBJ1-3; V gene: TRBV6-6; D gene: -; clone size: once; CDR3 DNA: TGTGCCAGCAGTTACGGACTTGACACCATATATTTT; CDR3 protein: CASSYGLDTIYF
J gene: TRBJ2-1; V gene: TRBV28; D gene: -; clone size: -; CDR3 DNA: TGTGCCAGCAGTCCCTCTTACAATGAGCAGTTCTTC; CDR3 protein: CASSPSYNEQFF
J gene: TRBJ2-3; V gene: TRBV5-6; D gene: -; clone size: -; CDR3 DNA: TGTGCCAGCAGCTTGAAAACGCGTAGCACAGATACGCAGTATTTT; CDR3 protein: CASSLKTRSTDTQYF
J gene: TRBJ2-7; V gene: TRBV7-9; D gene: -; clone size: -; CDR3 DNA: TGTGCCAGCAGCTCGCCCGAAACCTACGAGCAGTACTTC; CDR3 protein: CASSSPETYEQYF
J gene: TRBJ1-1; V gene: TRBV28; D gene: -; clone size: -; CDR3 DNA: TGTGCCAGCAGTCCACCCAACACTGAAGCTTTCTTT; CDR3 protein: CASSPPNTEAFF
J gene: TRBJ2-7; V gene: TRBV4-3; D gene: -; clone size: -; CDR3 DNA: TGCGCCAGCAGCCAAGGCCTCGCAGATCCCTACGAGCAGTACTTC; CDR3 protein: CASSQGLADPYEQYF
J gene: TRBJ1-2; V gene: TRBV25-1; D gene: -; clone size: large; CDR3 DNA: TGTGCCAGCAGTCCCGGGACAAATTATGGCTACACCTTC; CDR3 protein: CASSPGTNYGYTF
J gene: TRBJ2-2; V gene: TRBV7-8; D gene: -; clone size: -; CDR3 DNA: TGTGCCAGCAGCCCTGGTGGTTCCGGGGAGCTGTTTTTT; CDR3 protein: CASSPGGSGELFF
J gene: TRBJ2-7; V gene: TRBV11-2; D gene: -; clone size: -; CDR3 DNA: TGTGCCAGCAGCTTAAGCACCGAGCAGTACTTC; CDR3 protein: CASSLSTEQYF
J gene: TRBJ2-7; V gene: TRBV11-3; D gene: TRBD1; clone size: -; CDR3 DNA: TGTGCCAGCAGCTCAGGACAGGGGTCAGTTGACGAGCAGTACTTC; CDR3 protein: CASSSGQGSVDEQYF